This TCR beta chain was profiled in a study of blood T cell repertoires in COVID-19. V was clipped by 4 bases and J by 4 bases; unmatched bases: 1. The CDR3 is made up of 14 amino acids. In germline, CDR1 is MGHRA, CDR2 YSYEKL. This clone was seen a few times. Original processing methods: How many nucleated cells were present was estimated from reference gene primer amplification. Data came from immunoSEQ multiplex PCR; TCRdb stores just in-frame clones and leaves some out. The DNA gave D and trimming, while V, J and clone size come from that table. Of about 28,000 clones in the sample, about 85% were seen once.

The chain carries TRBV4-1 and TRBJ2-3, with 11 bases that match TRBD2. This clonotype was obtained from a woman aged 55-70 years with acute or convalescent COVID-19. Sequenced input: peripheral blood. DNA for the CDR3: TGCGCCAGCAGCCTAGCGGGAGGGGCAGATACGCAGTATTTT. Translating it yields CASSLAGGADTQYF.